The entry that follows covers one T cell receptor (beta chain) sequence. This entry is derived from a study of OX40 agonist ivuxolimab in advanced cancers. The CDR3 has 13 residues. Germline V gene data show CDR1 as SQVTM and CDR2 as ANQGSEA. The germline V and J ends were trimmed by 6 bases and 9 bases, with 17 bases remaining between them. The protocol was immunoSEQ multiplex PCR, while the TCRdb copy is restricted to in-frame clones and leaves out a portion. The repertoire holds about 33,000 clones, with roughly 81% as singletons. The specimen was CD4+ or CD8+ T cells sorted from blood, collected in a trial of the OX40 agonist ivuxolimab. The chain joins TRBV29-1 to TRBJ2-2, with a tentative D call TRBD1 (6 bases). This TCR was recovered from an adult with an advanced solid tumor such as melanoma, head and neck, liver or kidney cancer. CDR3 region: CSVQRTQGRELFF. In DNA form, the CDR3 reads TGCAGCGTCCAGAGGACACAGGGCCGGGAGCTGTTTTTT.